This TCR beta chain was found in a study of blood T cell repertoires in COVID-19. Study-wide context: COVID-19 samples, acute and convalescent, were from the United States, Italy and Spain. The cDNA or gDNA used as material had been derived from T cells, B-cell-depleted T cells, or PBMCs.

In the original processing: Estimation of nucleated cell counts was performed using reference gene primer amplification. Measured with immunoSEQ multiplex PCR; TCRdb has only the in-frame clones, and not every one. For V, J and clone size, that table is used; D and trimming come from the DNA. The sample carries roughly 230,000 clones, approximately 84% recorded once. J lost 6 bases, V lost 0 bases, and 3 bases had no gene match. This CDR3 is 13 amino acids long. From germline, CDR1 is SGHRS and CDR2 YFSETQ. Sequencing input: peripheral blood. The sequence was obtained from a man aged 50 or older with active or convalescent COVID-19. This chain uses TRBV5-1 with TRBJ2-7; 7 bases are shared with TRBD1. CDR3 DNA sequence: TGCGCCAGCAGCTTGGACAGGGGCTCCGAGCAGTACTTC. The encoded protein is CASSLDRGSEQYF.